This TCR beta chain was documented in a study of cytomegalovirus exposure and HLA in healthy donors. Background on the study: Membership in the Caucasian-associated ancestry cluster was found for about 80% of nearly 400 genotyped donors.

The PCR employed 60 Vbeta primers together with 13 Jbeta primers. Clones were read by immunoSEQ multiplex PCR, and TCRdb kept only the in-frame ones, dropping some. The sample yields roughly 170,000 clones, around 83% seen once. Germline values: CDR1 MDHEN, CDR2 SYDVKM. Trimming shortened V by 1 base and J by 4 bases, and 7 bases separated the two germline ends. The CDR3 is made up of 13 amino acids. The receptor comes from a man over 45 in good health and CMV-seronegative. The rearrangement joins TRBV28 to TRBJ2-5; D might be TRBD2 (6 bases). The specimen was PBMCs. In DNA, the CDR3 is TGTGCCAGCAGTTTATCCGGGGGAGAGACCCAGTACTTC. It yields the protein CASSLSGGETQYF.